These 17 T cell receptor beta chains came from one sample sequenced in a study of graft-versus-host responses after intestinal transplantation. TCRdb's table, derived via immunoSEQ multiplex PCR, lists solely in-frame clones and lacks some. The sample includes some 6,700 clones, approximately 91% of them seen just once. Sequencing was performed on PBMCs, taken around 88 days after transplant. All receptors derive from a human patient who received an intestinal transplant, so some T cells may come from the graft donor.

The chain uses TRBV13 and TRBJ2-7, with 13 positions matching TRBD2. Germline V lookup: CDR1 PRHDT, CDR2 FYEKMQ (reference sequence). This CDR3 has 16 residues. J gave up 4 bases and V 4 bases, and 7 bases lay outside the gene matches. This chain's CDR3 is CASSSRTSGRGYEQYF. In nucleotides, the CDR3 is TGTGCCAGCAGCTCACGGACTAGCGGGAGAGGATACGAGCAGTACTTC.

The rearrangement uses TRBV27 and TRBJ2-2; the match to TRBD1 covers 7 bases. Germline-derived CDR1 and CDR2 are MNHEY and SMNVEV (reference sequence). The CDR3 totals 15 residues. The ends lost 6 bases at V and 1 base at J; junction bases unmatched: 5. CDR3 region: CASRARQGNTGELFF. CDR3 nucleotides: TGTGCCAGCAGGGCTCGACAGGGGAACACCGGGGAGCTGTTTTTT.

As to this clone: The germline gene is not matched at one end of the junction; a read error may be the cause. V gene TRBV20-1 combines with J gene TRBJ1-5; D possibly corresponds to TRBD1 (6 bases). Germline-derived CDR1 and CDR2 are DFQATT and SNEGSKA (reference sequence). The CDR3 has 11 amino acids. This chain's CDR3 is CRARGFGPQHF. The CDR3 region has the DNA TGCAGGGCTAGGGGGTTTGGGCCCCAGCATTTT.

This clone was seen only once. The V call is TRBV7-9, the J call TRBJ1-1; weak D call: TRBD1 (5 bases). The CDR3 extends over 16 amino acids. The germline V gene has CDR1 SEHNR and CDR2 FQNEAQ (reference sequence). V lost 3 bases and J lost 0, with 14 bases in between. CDR3 sequence: CASSFPGPSMNTEAFF. In DNA form, the CDR3 reads TGTGCCAGCAGCTTTCCGGGACCGAGCATGAACACTGAAGCTTTCTTT. Supplemented by reference TRBV7-9 and TRBJ1-1, the full variable domain reads DTGVSQNPRHKITKRGQNVTFRCDPISEHNRLYWYRQTLGQGPEFLTYFQNEAQLEKSRLLSDRFSAERPKGSFSTLEIQRTEQGDSAMYLCASSFPGPSMNTEAFFGQGTRLTVV.

The DNA for the CDR3 is TGTGCCTGGAGTGTATGGGGGAACACTGAAGCTTTCTTT. Protein: CAWSVWGNTEAFF. This chain connects TRBV30 to TRBJ1-1; no reliable D call. V was pared by 0 bases and J by 1 base, with 6 bases between. The germline V gene encodes CDR1 GTSNPN and CDR2 SVGIG (reference sequence). This CDR3 spans 13 amino acids.

This clone appeared a single time. The V and J genes are TRBV4-1 and TRBJ1-5; no firm D call. The CDR3 consists of 13 residues. Germline values: CDR1 MGHRA, CDR2 YSYEKL. Trimming cost V 1 base and J 5 bases, with 6 bases left between them. CDR3 protein: CASSQVGDQPQHF. Written as DNA, the CDR3 is TGCGCCAGCAGCCAAGTTGGGGATCAGCCCCAGCATTTT.

Comment on this clone: At one end, the junction sequence differs from germline, possibly due to a read error. The chain combines TRBV7-7 with TRBJ2-5; 14 nucleotides agree with TRBD2. This CDR3 has 18 residues. Germline V CDR1 and CDR2: SSHAT, FNYEAQ (reference sequence). CDR3 residues: CASSFGLAGGGDQETQYF. CDR3 DNA sequence: TGTGCTAGCAGCTTCGGACTAGCGGGGGGAGGGGACCAAGAGACCCAGTACTTC.

The V and J genes are TRBV7-9 and TRBJ2-1; 9 bases fit TRBD2. From germline, CDR1 is SEHNR and CDR2 FQNEAQ (reference sequence). The CDR3 is 16 residues long. J lost 2 bases, V lost 3 bases, and 5 bases had no gene match. CDR3 loop: CASSLLAGGPYNEQFF. DNA of the CDR3: TGTGCCAGCAGCTTGCTCGCGGGAGGGCCCTACAATGAGCAGTTCTTC.

The gene calls are TRBV6-5 and TRBJ1-4; TRBD1 is a possible D gene (6 bases). In germline, CDR1 is MNHEY, CDR2 SVGAGI. Trimming removed 8 bases from V and 5 bases from J, with 15 bases in between. The CDR3 spans 14 residues. In nucleotides, the CDR3 is TGTGCCAGCCGTATGGGACAAGGAAATGAAAAACTGTTTTTT. This codes for CASRMGQGNEKLFF.

This chain connects TRBV2 to TRBJ1-2; D gene ambiguous. Trimming stripped 8 bases from V and 5 bases from J, with 12 bases between. In germline, CDR1 is SNHLY, CDR2 FYNNEI. CDR3 length: 12 residues. CDR3 sequence reads: CASFEQTYGYTF. The CDR3 DNA is TGTGCCAGCTTCGAGCAGACATATGGCTACACCTTC. The variable domain in full, with the rest retrieved from reference TRBV2 and TRBJ1-2, is EPEVTQTPSHQVTQMGQEVILRCVPISNHLYFYWYRQILGQKVEFLVSFYNNEISEKSEIFDDQFSVERPDGSNFTLKIRSTKLEDSAMYFCASFEQTYGYTFGSGTRLTVV.

J is TRBJ1-5 and V is TRBV28; a possible D gene is TRBD1 (5 bases). This CDR3 region has 12 residues. The V end lost 8 bases, the J end lost 4 bases, and 9 bases lay between the germline ends. Germline CDR1 is MDHEN and CDR2 is SYDVKM. CDR3 DNA sequence: TGTGCCAGCGGGGCCATAAATCAGCCCCAGCATTTT. Translation: CASGAINQPQHF.

The rearrangement links TRBV11-2 to TRBJ2-1; tentatively, D is TRBD1 (5 bases). CDR1 and CDR2 from the germline V gene are SGHAT and FQNNGV. V lost 3 bases, J lost 5 bases, and 17 bases lay in between. The CDR3 is 16 amino acids. The CDR3 region is CASSFSNRPDNNEQFF. CDR3 sequence (DNA): TGTGCCAGCAGCTTTTCGAACAGGCCGGATAACAATGAGCAGTTCTTC.

CDR3 in amino acids: CASGVGDTQYF. CDR3 nucleotides: TGTGCCAGCGGAGTGGGGGATACGCAGTATTTT. V is TRBV25-1 and J is TRBJ2-3; D not resolved. The CDR3 covers 11 residues. With 8 bases removed from V and 6 bases from J, the gap between germline ends came to 9 bases. Germline CDR1 MGHDK, CDR2 SYGVNS.

J is TRBJ2-1 and V is TRBV30; D remains ambiguous. V lost 0 bases to trimming and J lost 9 bases, with 9 bases between them. The CDR3 covers 12 residues. The V gene's germline CDR1 is GTSNPN and CDR2 SVGIG (reference sequence). CDR3 sequence: CAWSVAPSEQFF. The CDR3 coding sequence is TGTGCCTGGAGTGTGGCCCCCTCTGAGCAGTTCTTC.

The rearrangement uses TRBV7-9 and TRBJ2-3; perhaps TRBD1 as D (6 bases). The germline V and J ends were trimmed by 2 bases and 2 bases, with 11 bases remaining between them. Germline V gives CDR1 SEHNR, CDR2 FQNEAQ (reference sequence). The CDR3 has 15 amino acids. CDR3 in DNA: TGTGCCAGCAGCTTATACCGGGACATCACAGATACGCAGTATTTT. The encoded protein is CASSLYRDITDTQYF.

The chain combines TRBV2 with TRBJ1-2, with 9 bases identical to TRBD1. The germline V gene encodes CDR1 SNHLY and CDR2 FYNNEI. The CDR3 is 13 amino acids. Trimming removed 7 bases from V and 8 bases from J; junction bases left unmatched: 8. DNA for the CDR3: TGTGCCAGCAATGGACAGGGGTCTCTAGGCTACACCTTC. This encodes CASNGQGSLGYTF. The whole variable domain, filled in from reference TRBV2 and TRBJ1-2, reads EPEVTQTPSHQVTQMGQEVILRCVPISNHLYFYWYRQILGQKVEFLVSFYNNEISEKSEIFDDQFSVERPDGSNFTLKIRSTKLEDSAMYFCASNGQGSLGYTFGSGTRLTVV.

This CDR3 reads CASSLIRGGIDTQYF. CDR3 DNA: TGTGCCAGCAGCTTAATACGGGGGGGCATTGATACGCAGTATTTT. The chain couples TRBV7-3 to TRBJ2-3; 8 positions agree with TRBD2. The CDR3 is 15 amino acids. Trimming took 1 base from V and 6 from J; bases not matched to a gene: 6. The V gene's germline CDR1 is SGHTA and CDR2 FQGTGA.